Below, one TCR beta chain is given with its context. Generated by immunoSEQ multiplex PCR, the TCRdb table keeps only in-frame clones and is missing some. The sample shows about 100,000 clones, more than 75% of them seen only once. V was trimmed by 5 bases and J by 5 bases, leaving 10 bases between them. The CDR3 spans 13 residues. Germline V gene data show CDR1 as SSHAT and CDR2 as FNYEAQ (reference sequence). These data are taken from a study of blood T cell repertoires in COVID-19. The chain combines TRBV7-7 with TRBJ2-1; D is perhaps TRBD2 (5 bases). The sample comprised peripheral blood. This TCR was recovered from a young man in a cohort sampled during active COVID-19. The CDR3 protein is CASSPSLDNEQFF. DNA for the CDR3: TGTGCCAGCAGCCCTAGCTTGGACAATGAGCAGTTCTTC.